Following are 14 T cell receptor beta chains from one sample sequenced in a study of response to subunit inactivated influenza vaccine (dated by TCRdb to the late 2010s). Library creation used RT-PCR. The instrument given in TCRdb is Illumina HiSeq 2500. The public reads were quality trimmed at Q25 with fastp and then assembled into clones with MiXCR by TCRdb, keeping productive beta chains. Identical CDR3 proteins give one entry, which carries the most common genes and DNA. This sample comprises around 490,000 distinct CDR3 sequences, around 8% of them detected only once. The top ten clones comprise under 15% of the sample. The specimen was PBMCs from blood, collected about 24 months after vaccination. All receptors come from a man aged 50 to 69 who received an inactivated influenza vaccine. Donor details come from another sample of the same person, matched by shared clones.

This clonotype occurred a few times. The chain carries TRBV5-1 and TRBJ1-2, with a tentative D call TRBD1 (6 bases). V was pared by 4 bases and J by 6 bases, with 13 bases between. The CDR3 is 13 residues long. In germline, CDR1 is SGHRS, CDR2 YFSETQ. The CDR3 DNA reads TGCGCCAGCAGCCTCCGGGACACAGATGGCTACACCTTC. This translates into CASSLRDTDGYTF.

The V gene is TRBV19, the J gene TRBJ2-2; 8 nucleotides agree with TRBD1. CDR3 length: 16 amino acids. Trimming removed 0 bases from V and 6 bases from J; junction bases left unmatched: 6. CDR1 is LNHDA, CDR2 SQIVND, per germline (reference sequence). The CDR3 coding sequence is TGTGCCAGTAGTATAGATGGACAGGGTGGAGCCGGGGAGCTGTTTTTT. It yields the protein CASSIDGQGGAGELFF.

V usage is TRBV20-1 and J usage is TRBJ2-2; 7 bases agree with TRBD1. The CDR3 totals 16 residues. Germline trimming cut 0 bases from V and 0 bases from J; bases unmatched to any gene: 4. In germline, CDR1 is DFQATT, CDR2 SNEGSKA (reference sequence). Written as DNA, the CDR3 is TGCAGTGCTAGAGATCCGGGACAGTCGAACACCGGGGAGCTGTTTTTT. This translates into CSARDPGQSNTGELFF.

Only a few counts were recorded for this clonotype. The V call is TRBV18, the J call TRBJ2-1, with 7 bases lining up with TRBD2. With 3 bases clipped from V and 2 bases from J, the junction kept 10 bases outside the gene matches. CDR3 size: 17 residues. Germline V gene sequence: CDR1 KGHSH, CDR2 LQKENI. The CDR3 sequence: CASSPPPRGGTYNEQFF. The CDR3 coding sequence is TGTGCCAGCTCACCCCCCCCGCGCGGGGGTACCTACAATGAGCAGTTCTTC.

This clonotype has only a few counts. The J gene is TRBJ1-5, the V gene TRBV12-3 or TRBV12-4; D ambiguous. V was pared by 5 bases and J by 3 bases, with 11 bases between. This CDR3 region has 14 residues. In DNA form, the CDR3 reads TGTGCCAGCAGTCCCCGACATTCCAATCAGCCCCAGCATTTT. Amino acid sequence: CASSPRHSNQPQHF.

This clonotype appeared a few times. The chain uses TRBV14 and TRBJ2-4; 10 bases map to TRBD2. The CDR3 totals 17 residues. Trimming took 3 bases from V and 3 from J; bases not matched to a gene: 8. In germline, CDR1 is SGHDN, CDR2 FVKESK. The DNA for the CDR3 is TGTGCCAGCAGCCACCAAGGACTAGCGGATTACAAAAACATTCAGTACTTC. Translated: CASSHQGLADYKNIQYF.

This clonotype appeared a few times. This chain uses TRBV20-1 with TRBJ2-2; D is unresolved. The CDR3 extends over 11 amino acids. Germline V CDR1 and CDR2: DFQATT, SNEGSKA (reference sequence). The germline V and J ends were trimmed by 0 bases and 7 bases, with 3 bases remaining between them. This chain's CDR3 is CSARELGELFF. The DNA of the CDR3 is TGCAGTGCTAGAGAACTCGGGGAGCTGTTTTTT.

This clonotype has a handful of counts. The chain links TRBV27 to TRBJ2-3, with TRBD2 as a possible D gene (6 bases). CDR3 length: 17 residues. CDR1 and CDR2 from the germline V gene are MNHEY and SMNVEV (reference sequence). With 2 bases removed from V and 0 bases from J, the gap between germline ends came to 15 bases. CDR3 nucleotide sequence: TGTGCCAGCAGTTTAACCCGGGAGAGACCTAGCACAGATACGCAGTATTTT. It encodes CASSLTRERPSTDTQYF.

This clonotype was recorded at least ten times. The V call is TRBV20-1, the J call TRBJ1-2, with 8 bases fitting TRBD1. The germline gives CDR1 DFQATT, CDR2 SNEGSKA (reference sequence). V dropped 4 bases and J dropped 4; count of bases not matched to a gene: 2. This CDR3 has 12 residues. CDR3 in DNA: TGCAGTGCTACAGGGGGCAGCTATGGCTACACCTTC. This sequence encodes CSATGGSYGYTF.

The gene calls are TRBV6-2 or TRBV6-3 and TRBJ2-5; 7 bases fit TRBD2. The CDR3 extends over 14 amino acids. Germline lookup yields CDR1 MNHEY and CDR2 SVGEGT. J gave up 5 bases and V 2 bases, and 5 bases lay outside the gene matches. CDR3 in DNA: TGTGCCAGCAGTTACCGGCGGGAGAACGAGACCCAGTACTTC. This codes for CASSYRRENETQYF.

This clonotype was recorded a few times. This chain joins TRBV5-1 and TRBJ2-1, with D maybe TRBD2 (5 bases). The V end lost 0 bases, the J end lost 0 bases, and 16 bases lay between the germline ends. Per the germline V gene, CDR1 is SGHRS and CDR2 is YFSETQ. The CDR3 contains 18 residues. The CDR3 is CASSLGPWTDPSYNEQFF. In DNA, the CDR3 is TGCGCCAGCAGCTTGGGTCCCTGGACTGACCCCTCCTACAATGAGCAGTTCTTC.

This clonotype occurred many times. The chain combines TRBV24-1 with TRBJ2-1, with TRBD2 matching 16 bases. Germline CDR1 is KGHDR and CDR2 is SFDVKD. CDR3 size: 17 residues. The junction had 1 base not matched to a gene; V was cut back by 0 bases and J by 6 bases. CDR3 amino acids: CATSDLGTSGRGNEQFF. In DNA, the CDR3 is TGTGCCACCAGTGATTTGGGGACTAGCGGGAGGGGCAATGAGCAGTTCTTC.

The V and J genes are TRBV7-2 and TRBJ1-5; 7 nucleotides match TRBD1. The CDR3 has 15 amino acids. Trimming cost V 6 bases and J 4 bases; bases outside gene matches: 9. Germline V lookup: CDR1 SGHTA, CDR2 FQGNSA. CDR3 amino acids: CASRGESGGNQPQHF. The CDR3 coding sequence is TGTGCCAGCAGGGGGGAGTCAGGGGGTAATCAGCCCCAGCATTTT.

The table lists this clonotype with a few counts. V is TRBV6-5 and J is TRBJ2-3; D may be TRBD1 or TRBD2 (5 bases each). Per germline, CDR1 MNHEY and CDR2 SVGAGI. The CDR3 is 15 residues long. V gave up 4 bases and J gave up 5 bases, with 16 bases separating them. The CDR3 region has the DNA TGTGCCAGCAGTTCGTCCGGGGCCTGGATAGATACGCAGTATTTT. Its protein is CASSSSGAWIDTQYF.